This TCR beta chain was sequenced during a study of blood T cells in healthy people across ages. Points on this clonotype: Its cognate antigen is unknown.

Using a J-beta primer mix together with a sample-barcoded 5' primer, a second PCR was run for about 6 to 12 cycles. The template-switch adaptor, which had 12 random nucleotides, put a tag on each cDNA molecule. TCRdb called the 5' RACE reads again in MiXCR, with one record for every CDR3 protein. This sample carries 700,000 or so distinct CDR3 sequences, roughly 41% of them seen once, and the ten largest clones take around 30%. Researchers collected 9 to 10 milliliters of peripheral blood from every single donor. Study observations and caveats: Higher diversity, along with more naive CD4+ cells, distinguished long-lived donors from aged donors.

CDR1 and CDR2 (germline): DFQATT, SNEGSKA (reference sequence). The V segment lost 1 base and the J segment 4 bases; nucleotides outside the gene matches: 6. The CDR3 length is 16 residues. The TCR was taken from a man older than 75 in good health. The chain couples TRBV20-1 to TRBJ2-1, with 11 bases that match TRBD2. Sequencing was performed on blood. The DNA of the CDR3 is TGCAGTGCTAGAGCCGGTAGCGGGGGGGATTACAATGAGCAGTTCTTC. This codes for CSARAGSGGDYNEQFF.